This passage covers 2 T cell receptor beta chains from one sample sequenced in a study of cytomegalovirus exposure and HLA in healthy donors. The PCR employed 60 Vbeta primers together with 13 Jbeta primers. Only in-frame clones appear in the TCRdb table, and some are missing; sequencing was by immunoSEQ multiplex PCR. This table has 150,000 or so clones, more than 75% appearing once. The specimen was PBMCs. Receptors originate from a woman aged 40 to 50 in good health and CMV-seropositive.

V is TRBV5-1 and J is TRBJ2-1; D possibly corresponds to TRBD2 (6 bases). Trimming shortened V by 4 bases and J by 8 bases, and 22 bases separated the two germline ends. There are 16 residues in the CDR3. Looked up from germline, CDR1 is SGHRS and CDR2 is YFSETQ. This chain's CDR3 is CASSPPVSGVGDEQFF. CDR3 nucleotides: TGCGCCAGCAGCCCCCCGGTATCGGGAGTTGGGGATGAGCAGTTCTTC. The full variable domain, completed using reference TRBV5-1 and TRBJ2-1, is KAGVTQTPRYLIKTRGQQVTLSCSPISGHRSVSWYQQTPGQGLQFLFEYFSETQRNKGNFPGRFSGRQFSNSRSEMNVSTLELGDSALYLCASSPPVSGVGDEQFFGPGTRLTVL.

This sequence joins TRBV7-8 and TRBJ1-1; D perhaps matches TRBD1 (5 bases). V lost 3 bases, J lost 0 bases, and 8 bases lay in between. The CDR3 loop spans 14 amino acids. The germline V gene encodes CDR1 SGHVS and CDR2 FQNEAQ. This CDR3 is CASSFAGMNTEAFF. CDR3 in DNA: TGTGCCAGCAGCTTCGCAGGGATGAACACTGAAGCTTTCTTT.